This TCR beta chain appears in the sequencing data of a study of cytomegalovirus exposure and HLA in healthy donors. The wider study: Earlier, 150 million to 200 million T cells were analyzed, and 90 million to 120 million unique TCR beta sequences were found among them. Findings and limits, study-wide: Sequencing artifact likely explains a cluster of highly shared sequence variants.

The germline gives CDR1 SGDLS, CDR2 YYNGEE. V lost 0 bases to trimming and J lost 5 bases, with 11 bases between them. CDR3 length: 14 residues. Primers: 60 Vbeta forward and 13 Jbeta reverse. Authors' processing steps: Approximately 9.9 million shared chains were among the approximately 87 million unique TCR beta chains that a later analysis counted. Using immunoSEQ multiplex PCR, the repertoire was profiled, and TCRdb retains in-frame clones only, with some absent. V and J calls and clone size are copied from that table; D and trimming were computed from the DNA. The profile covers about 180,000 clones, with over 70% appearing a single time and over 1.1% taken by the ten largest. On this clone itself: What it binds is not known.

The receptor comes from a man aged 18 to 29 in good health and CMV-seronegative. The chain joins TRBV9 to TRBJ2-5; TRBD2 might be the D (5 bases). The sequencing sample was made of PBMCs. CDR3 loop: CASSVDPTTETQYF. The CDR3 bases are TGTGCCAGCAGCGTAGATCCGACTACCGAGACCCAGTACTTC.